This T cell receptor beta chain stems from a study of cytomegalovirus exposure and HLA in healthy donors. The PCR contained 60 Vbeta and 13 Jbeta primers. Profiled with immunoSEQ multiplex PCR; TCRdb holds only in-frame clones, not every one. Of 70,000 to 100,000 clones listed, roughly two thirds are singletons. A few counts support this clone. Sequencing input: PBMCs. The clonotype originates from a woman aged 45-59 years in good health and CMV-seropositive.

The CDR3, as DNA: TGTGCCAGCAGCTACCAGGGCTACGAGCAGTACTTC. Encoded protein: CASSYQGYEQYF. The chain links TRBV11-2 to TRBJ2-7, with D perhaps TRBD1 (5 bases). Germline V gene lookup returns CDR1 SGHAT and CDR2 FQNNGV. The CDR3 totals 12 residues. V gave up 4 bases and J gave up 3 bases, with 7 bases separating them.